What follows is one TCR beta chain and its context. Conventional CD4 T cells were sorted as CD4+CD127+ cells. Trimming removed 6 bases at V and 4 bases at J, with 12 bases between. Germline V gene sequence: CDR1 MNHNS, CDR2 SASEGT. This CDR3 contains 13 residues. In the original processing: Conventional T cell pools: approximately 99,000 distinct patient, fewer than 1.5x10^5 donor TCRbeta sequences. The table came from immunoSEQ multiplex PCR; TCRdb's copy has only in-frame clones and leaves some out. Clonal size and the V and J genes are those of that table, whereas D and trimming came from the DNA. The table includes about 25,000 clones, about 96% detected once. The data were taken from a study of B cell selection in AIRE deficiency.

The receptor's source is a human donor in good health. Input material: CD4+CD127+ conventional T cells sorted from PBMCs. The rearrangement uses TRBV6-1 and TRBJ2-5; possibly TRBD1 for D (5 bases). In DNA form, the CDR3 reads TGTGCCAGCAGCCCACAGCAGGGAGAGACCCAGTACTTC. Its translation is CASSPQQGETQYF.